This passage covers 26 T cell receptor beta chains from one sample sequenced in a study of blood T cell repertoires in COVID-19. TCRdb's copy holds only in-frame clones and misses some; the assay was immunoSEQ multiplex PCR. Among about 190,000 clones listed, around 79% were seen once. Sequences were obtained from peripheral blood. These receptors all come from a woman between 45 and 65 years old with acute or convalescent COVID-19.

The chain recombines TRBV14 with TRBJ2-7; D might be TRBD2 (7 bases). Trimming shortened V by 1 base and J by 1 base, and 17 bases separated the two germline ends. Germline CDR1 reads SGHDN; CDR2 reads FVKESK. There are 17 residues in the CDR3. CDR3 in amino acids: CASSQVSAGARSYEQYF. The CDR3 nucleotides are TGTGCCAGCAGCCAAGTTTCGGCGGGGGCCCGATCCTACGAGCAGTACTTC.

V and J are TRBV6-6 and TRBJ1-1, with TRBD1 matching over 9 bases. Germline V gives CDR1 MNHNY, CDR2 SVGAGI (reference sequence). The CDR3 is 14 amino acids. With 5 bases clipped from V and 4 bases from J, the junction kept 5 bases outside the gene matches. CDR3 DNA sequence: TGTGCCAGCAGTAACAGGGGGCTGGGCACTGAAGCTTTCTTT. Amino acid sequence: CASSNRGLGTEAFF.

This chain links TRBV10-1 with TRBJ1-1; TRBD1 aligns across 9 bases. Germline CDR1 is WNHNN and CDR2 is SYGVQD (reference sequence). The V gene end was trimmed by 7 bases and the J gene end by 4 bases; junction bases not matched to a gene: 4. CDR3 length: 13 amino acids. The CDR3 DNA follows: TGCGCCAGCAATGCGGACAGGGGCACTGAAGCTTTCTTT. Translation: CASNADRGTEAFF.

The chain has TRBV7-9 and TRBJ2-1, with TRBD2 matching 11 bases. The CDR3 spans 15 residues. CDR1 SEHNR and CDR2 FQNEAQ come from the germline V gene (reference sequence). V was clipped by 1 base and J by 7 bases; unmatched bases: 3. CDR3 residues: CASSLGASGRNEQFF. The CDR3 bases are TGTGCCAGCAGCTTAGGGGCTAGCGGGAGGAATGAGCAGTTCTTC.

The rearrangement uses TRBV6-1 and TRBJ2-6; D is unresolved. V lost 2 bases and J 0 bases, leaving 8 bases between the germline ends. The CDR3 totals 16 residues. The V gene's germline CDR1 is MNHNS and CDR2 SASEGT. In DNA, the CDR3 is TGTGCCAGCAGTGAATATTCGGGCTCTGGGGCCAACGTCCTGACTTTC. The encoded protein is CASSEYSGSGANVLTF.

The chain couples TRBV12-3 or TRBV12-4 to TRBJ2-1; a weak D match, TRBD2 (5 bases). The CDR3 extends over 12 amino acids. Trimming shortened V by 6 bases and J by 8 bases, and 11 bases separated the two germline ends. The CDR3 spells CASSRTRHEQFF. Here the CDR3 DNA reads TGTGCCAGCAGCAGAACTAGACATGAGCAGTTCTTC.

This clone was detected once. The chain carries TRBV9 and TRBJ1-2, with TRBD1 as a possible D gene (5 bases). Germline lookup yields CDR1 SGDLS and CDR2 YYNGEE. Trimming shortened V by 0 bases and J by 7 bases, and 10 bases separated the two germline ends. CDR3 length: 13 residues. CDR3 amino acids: CASSVEGLRGYTF. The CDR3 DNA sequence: TGTGCCAGCAGCGTAGAGGGGCTACGTGGCTACACCTTC.

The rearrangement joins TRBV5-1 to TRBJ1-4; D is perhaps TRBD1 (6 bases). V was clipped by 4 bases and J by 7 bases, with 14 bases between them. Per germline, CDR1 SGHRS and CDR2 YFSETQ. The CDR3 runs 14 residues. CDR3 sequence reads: CASSRDIESEKLFF. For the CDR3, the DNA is TGCGCCAGCAGCCGGGACATCGAGAGTGAAAAACTGTTTTTT.

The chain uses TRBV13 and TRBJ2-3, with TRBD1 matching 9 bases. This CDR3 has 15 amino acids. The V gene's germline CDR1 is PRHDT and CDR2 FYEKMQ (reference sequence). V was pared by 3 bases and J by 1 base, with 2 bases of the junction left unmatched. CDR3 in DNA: TGTGCCAGCAGCTTCCGGGACAGGGGCACAGATACGCAGTATTTT. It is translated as CASSFRDRGTDTQYF.

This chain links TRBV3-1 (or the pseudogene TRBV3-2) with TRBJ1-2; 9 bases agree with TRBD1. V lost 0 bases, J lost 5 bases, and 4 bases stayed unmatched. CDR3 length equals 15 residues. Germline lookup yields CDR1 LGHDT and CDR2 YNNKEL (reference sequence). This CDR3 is CASSQEDRGSYGYTF. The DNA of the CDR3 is TGTGCCAGCAGCCAAGAGGACAGGGGATCTTATGGCTACACCTTC.

CDR3 nucleotide sequence: TGTGCCAGCTGGGACAGGGCTAGTTCACCCCTCCACTTT. This gives the protein CASWDRASSPLHF. V gene TRBV5-4 combines with J gene TRBJ1-6; 9 nucleotides match TRBD1. Germline V gene data show CDR1 as SGHNT and CDR2 as YYREEE (reference sequence). With V trimmed by 7 bases and J by 9 bases, 5 bases remained unmatched. The CDR3 totals 13 residues.

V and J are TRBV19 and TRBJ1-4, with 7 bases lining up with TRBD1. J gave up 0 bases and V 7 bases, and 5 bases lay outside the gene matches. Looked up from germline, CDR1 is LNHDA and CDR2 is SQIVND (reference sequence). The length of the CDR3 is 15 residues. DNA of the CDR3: TGTGCCAGTAAGACAGGGACTGCAACTAATGAAAAACTGTTTTTT. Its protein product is CASKTGTATNEKLFF.

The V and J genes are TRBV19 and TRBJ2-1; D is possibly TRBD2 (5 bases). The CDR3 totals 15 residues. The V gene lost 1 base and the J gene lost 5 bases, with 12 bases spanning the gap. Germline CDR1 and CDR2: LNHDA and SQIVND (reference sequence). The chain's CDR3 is CASSIGGGRDNEQFF. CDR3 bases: TGTGCCAGTAGTATAGGGGGTGGGCGGGACAATGAGCAGTTCTTC.

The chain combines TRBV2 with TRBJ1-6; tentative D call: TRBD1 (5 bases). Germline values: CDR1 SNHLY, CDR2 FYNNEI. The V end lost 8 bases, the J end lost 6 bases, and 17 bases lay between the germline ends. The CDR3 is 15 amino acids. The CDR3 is CASRRGLGPNSPLHF. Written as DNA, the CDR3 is TGTGCCAGCCGCCGGGGACTGGGGCCTAATTCACCCCTCCACTTT.

CDR3 sequence: CASSPFGTGHNEQFF. The DNA for the CDR3 is TGTGCCAGCAGTCCCTTTGGGACTGGGCACAATGAGCAGTTCTTC. V and J are TRBV28 and TRBJ2-1, with a possible D match to TRBD2 (6 bases). Trimming removed 5 bases at V and 5 bases at J, with 16 bases between. Per the germline V gene, CDR1 is MDHEN and CDR2 is SYDVKM. This CDR3 spans 15 amino acids. Filled out from reference TRBV28 and TRBJ2-1, the complete variable domain reads DVKVTQSSRYLVKRTGEKVFLECVQDMDHENMFWYRQDPGLGLRLIYFSYDVKMKEKGDIPEGYSVSREKKERFSLILESASTNQTSMYLCASSPFGTGHNEQFFGPGTRLTVL.

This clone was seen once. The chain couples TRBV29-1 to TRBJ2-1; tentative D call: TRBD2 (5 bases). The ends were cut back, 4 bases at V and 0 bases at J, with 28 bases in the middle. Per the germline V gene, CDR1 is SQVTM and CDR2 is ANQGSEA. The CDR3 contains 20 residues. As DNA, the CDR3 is TGCAGCGTTGGACTAATGGGAACGGAAGCAAGCAAGGGCTCCTACAATGAGCAGTTCTTC. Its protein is CSVGLMGTEASKGSYNEQFF.

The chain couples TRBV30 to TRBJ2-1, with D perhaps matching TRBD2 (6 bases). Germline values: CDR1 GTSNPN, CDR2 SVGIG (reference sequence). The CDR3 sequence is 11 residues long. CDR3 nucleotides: TGTGCTTGGGCCCGGGGAGGTGAGCAGTTCTTC. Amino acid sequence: CAWARGGEQFF. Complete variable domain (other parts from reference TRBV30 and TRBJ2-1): SQTIHQWPATLVQPVGSPLSLECTVEGTSNPNLYWYRQAAGRGLQLLFYSVGIGQISSEVPQNLSASRPQDRQFILSSKKLLLSDSGFYLCAWARGGEQFFGPGTRLTVL.

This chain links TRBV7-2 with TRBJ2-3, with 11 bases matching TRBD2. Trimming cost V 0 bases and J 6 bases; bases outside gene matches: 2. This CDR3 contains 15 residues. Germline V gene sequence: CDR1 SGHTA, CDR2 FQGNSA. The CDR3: CASSLAVAGGDTQYF. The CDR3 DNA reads TGTGCCAGCAGCTTAGCGGTAGCGGGGGGGGATACGCAGTATTTT.

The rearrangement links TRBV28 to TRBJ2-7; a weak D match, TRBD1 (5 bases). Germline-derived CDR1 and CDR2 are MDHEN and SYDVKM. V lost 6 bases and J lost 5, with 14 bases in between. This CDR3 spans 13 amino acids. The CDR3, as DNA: TGTGCCAGCAGCCGAGGCGGCAGGGACGAGCAGTACTTC. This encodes CASSRGGRDEQYF.

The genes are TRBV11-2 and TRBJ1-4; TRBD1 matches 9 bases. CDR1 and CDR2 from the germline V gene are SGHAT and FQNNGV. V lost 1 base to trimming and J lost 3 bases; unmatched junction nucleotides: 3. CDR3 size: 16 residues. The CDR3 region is CASSLGGTGPNEKLFF. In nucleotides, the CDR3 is TGTGCCAGCAGCTTAGGGGGGACAGGGCCTAATGAAAAACTGTTTTTT. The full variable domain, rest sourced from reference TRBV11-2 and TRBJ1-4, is EAGVAQSPRYKIIEKRQSVAFWCNPISGHATLYWYQQILGQGPKLLIQFQNNGVVDDSQLPKDRFSAERLKGVDSTLKIQPAKLEDSAVYLCASSLGGTGPNEKLFFGSGTQLSVL.

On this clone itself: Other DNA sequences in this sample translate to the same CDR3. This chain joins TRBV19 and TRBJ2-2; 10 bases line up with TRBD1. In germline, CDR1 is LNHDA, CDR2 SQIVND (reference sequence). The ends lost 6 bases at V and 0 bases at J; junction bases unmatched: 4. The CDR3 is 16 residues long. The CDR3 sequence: CASRPGQGANTGELFF. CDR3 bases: TGTGCCAGTAGACCTGGACAGGGGGCGAACACCGGGGAGCTGTTTTTT.

The CDR3 bases are TGTGCCAGCAGCTTAGGACTTTTTAACACCGGGGAGCTGTTTTTT. The encoded protein is CASSLGLFNTGELFF. The rearrangement links TRBV7-2 to TRBJ2-2, with unresolved D. Trimming cost V 1 base and J 2 bases, with 8 bases left between them. CDR3 size: 15 residues. Per the germline V gene, CDR1 is SGHTA and CDR2 is FQGNSA.

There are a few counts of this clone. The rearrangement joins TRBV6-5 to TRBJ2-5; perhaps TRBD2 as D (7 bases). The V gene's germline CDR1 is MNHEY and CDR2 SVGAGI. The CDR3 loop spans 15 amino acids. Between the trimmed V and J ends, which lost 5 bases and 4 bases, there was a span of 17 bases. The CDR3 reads CASSLGGARGETQYF. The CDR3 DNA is TGTGCCAGCAGTCTGGGAGGGGCCAGGGGAGAGACCCAGTACTTC.

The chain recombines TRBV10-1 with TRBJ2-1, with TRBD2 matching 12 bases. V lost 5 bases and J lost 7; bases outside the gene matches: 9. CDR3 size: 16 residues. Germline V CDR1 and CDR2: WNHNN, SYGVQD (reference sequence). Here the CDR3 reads CASSPITSGRSNEQFF. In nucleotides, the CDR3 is TGCGCCAGCAGTCCTATTACTAGCGGGAGGTCGAATGAGCAGTTCTTC.

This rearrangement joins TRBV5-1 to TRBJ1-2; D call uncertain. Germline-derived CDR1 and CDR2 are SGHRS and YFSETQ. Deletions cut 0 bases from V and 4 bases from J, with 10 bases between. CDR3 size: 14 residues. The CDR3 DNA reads TGCGCCAGCAGCTTGGAGTCAGGTTCCTATGGCTACACCTTC. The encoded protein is CASSLESGSYGYTF.

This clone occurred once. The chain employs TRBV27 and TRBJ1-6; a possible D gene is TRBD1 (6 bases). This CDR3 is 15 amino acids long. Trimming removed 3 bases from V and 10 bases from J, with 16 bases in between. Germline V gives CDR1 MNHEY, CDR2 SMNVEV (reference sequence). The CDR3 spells CASSFLQGSNSPLHF. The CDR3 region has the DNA TGTGCCAGCAGTTTTCTGCAGGGGTCCAACTCACCCCTCCACTTT.